A selection of T cell receptor beta chains follows, all from one sample in a study of immune evolution from preneoplasia to lung adenocarcinoma. Repertoires were generated with immunoSEQ multiplex PCR, while TCRdb's copy carries only in-frame clones and drops some. The repertoire has more than 10,000 clones, 65% to 80% of them found once; the top ten carry around 30%. The specimen was FFPE normal lung tissue adjacent to the tumor. Every receptor here comes from a person in their 60s with lung adenocarcinoma. Some clones in this sample may be carry-over from other donors' samples. Both conserved end residues are part of each CDR3. The order of the fields is V gene, D gene, J gene, clone size, CDR3 protein, CDR3 DNA. The D gene is left open where the match is weak. Some rows have no size entry. The others give once, few or many, or a class for an expanded clone.

v_gene: TRBV25-1; d_gene: TRBD1; j_gene: TRBJ1-5; abundance: once; CDR3aa: CASTYGQGDQPQHF; CDR3nt: TGTGCCAGCACATACGGACAGGGGGATCAGCCCCAGCATTTT
v_gene: TRBV5-1; d_gene: -; j_gene: TRBJ2-1; abundance: -; CDR3aa: CASSPGVGVHEQFF; CDR3nt: TGCGCCAGCAGCCCAGGGGTCGGTGTCCATGAGCAGTTCTTC
v_gene: TRBV29-1; d_gene: TRBD1; j_gene: TRBJ2-7; abundance: -; CDR3aa: CSAKRDRNYEQYF; CDR3nt: TGCAGCGCCAAAAGGGACAGGAACTACGAGCAGTACTTC
v_gene: TRBV15; d_gene: -; j_gene: TRBJ2-1; abundance: -; CDR3aa: CATSRDISGGYNEQFF; CDR3nt: TGTGCCACCAGCAGAGATATCAGCGGTGGTTACAATGAGCAGTTCTTC
v_gene: TRBV9; d_gene: -; j_gene: TRBJ1-2; abundance: few; CDR3aa: CASSVGGYNYGYTF; CDR3nt: TGTGCCAGCAGCGTTGGTGGATATAACTATGGCTACACCTTC
v_gene: TRBV19; d_gene: TRBD1; j_gene: TRBJ2-2; abundance: -; CDR3aa: CASRPNRGRGTGELFF; CDR3nt: TGTGCCAGTAGACCTAACAGGGGGAGAGGCACCGGGGAGCTGTTTTTT
v_gene: TRBV18; d_gene: TRBD1; j_gene: TRBJ1-1; abundance: -; CDR3aa: CASSLRGSDTEAFF; CDR3nt: TGTGCCAGCTCACTCAGGGGGTCGGACACTGAAGCTTTCTTT
v_gene: TRBV19; d_gene: -; j_gene: TRBJ2-1; abundance: -; CDR3aa: CASSIDGRGTRLNEQFF; CDR3nt: TGTGCCAGTAGTATAGACGGACGGGGGACTCGATTAAATGAGCAGTTCTTC
v_gene: TRBV10-3; d_gene: TRBD1; j_gene: TRBJ1-2; abundance: -; CDR3aa: CAIRTGDNYGYTF; CDR3nt: TGTGCCATCCGGACAGGGGATAACTATGGCTACACCTTC
v_gene: TRBV7-2; d_gene: TRBD2; j_gene: TRBJ2-1; abundance: once; CDR3aa: CASSFSGINEQFF; CDR3nt: TGTGCCAGCAGCTTTAGCGGGATCAATGAGCAGTTCTTC
v_gene: TRBV4-2; d_gene: -; j_gene: TRBJ2-5; abundance: -; CDR3aa: CASSQETSVPQTQYF; CDR3nt: TGTGCCAGCAGCCAAGAGACATCTGTCCCACAGACCCAGTACTTC
v_gene: TRBV7-8; d_gene: -; j_gene: TRBJ1-1; abundance: -; CDR3aa: CASSSRHMNTEAFF; CDR3nt: TGTGCCAGCAGCTCCCGACACATGAACACTGAAGCTTTCTTT
v_gene: TRBV27; d_gene: -; j_gene: TRBJ2-2; abundance: few; CDR3aa: CASSMTRTGELFF; CDR3nt: TGTGCCAGCAGTATGACTAGGACCGGGGAGCTGTTTTTT
v_gene: TRBV5-4; d_gene: -; j_gene: TRBJ2-3; abundance: -; CDR3aa: CASSTSTDTQYF; CDR3nt: TGTGCCAGCAGCACGAGCACAGATACGCAGTATTTT
v_gene: TRBV29-1; d_gene: -; j_gene: TRBJ1-2; abundance: -; CDR3aa: CSARRGSDIGYTF; CDR3nt: TGCAGCGCCCGGAGAGGGTCCGACATCGGCTACACCTTC
v_gene: TRBV5-4; d_gene: TRBD2; j_gene: TRBJ2-3; abundance: few; CDR3aa: CASSPGTSGIDNTDTQYF; CDR3nt: TGTGCCAGCAGCCCCGGGACTAGCGGGATCGACAACACAGATACGCAGTATTTT
v_gene: TRBV6-5; d_gene: -; j_gene: TRBJ2-5; abundance: -; CDR3aa: CASSSLFEQETQYF; CDR3nt: TGTGCCAGCAGTTCCCTCTTCGAACAAGAGACCCAGTACTTC
v_gene: TRBV11-2; d_gene: TRBD2; j_gene: TRBJ2-7; abundance: -; CDR3aa: CASSLRILAGSEQYF; CDR3nt: TGTGCCAGCAGCTTAAGGATACTAGCGGGATCCGAGCAGTACTTC
v_gene: TRBV5-1; d_gene: -; j_gene: TRBJ2-1; abundance: -; CDR3aa: CASSADGSSYNEQFF; CDR3nt: TGCGCCAGCAGCGCCGACGGGAGCTCCTACAATGAGCAGTTCTTC
v_gene: TRBV30; d_gene: TRBD2; j_gene: TRBJ2-2; abundance: -; CDR3aa: CACAPGAGVGTGELFF; CDR3nt: TGTGCCTGCGCCCCCGGAGCGGGAGTAGGGACCGGGGAGCTGTTTTTT
v_gene: TRBV10-3; d_gene: -; j_gene: TRBJ2-2; abundance: -; CDR3aa: CAISEGSIGGELFF; CDR3nt: TGTGCCATCAGTGAAGGTTCGATTGGCGGGGAGCTGTTTTTT
v_gene: TRBV28; d_gene: -; j_gene: TRBJ2-2; abundance: -; CDR3aa: CASSETRNTGELFF; CDR3nt: TGTGCCAGCAGTGAAACCCGGAACACCGGGGAGCTGTTTTTT
v_gene: TRBV21-1; d_gene: -; j_gene: TRBJ2-1; abundance: -; CDR3aa: CARPGSSYNEQFF; CDR3nt: TGTGCCAGACCAGGTTCTTCCTACAATGAGCAGTTCTTC
v_gene: TRBV7-2; d_gene: -; j_gene: TRBJ2-2; abundance: once; CDR3aa: CASSLLGELFF; CDR3nt: TGTGCCAGCAGCTTACTCGGGGAGCTGTTTTTT
v_gene: TRBV11-2; d_gene: TRBD1; j_gene: TRBJ1-2; abundance: -; CDR3aa: CASSLLYGTGDGYTF; CDR3nt: TGTGCCAGCAGCTTACTCTACGGGACAGGGGATGGCTACACCTTC
v_gene: TRBV11-2; d_gene: TRBD2; j_gene: TRBJ2-5; abundance: -; CDR3aa: CASRIAGGAETQYF; CDR3nt: TGTGCCAGCAGAATAGCGGGAGGGGCAGAGACCCAGTACTTC
v_gene: TRBV28; d_gene: TRBD1; j_gene: TRBJ1-3; abundance: -; CDR3aa: CASSLSSKGTGRNTIYF; CDR3nt: TGTGCCAGCAGTTTATCATCGAAAGGGACAGGGCGAAACACCATATATTTT
v_gene: TRBV6-6; d_gene: TRBD1; j_gene: TRBJ1-1; abundance: -; CDR3aa: CASSRQGAHTEAFF; CDR3nt: TGTGCCAGCAGCCGCCAGGGGGCCCACACTGAAGCTTTCTTT
v_gene: TRBV11-2; d_gene: -; j_gene: TRBJ1-1; abundance: -; CDR3aa: CASSLEGSLNTEAFF; CDR3nt: TGTGCCAGCAGCTTAGAAGGGTCCCTGAACACTGAAGCTTTCTTT
v_gene: TRBV4-1; d_gene: -; j_gene: TRBJ1-5; abundance: -; CDR3aa: CASSQDSAENQPQHF; CDR3nt: TGCGCCAGCAGCCAAGATTCGGCCGAGAATCAGCCCCAGCATTTT
v_gene: TRBV2; d_gene: TRBD2; j_gene: TRBJ2-7; abundance: -; CDR3aa: CASIWTSGREQYF; CDR3nt: TGTGCCAGCATCTGGACTAGCGGGAGGGAGCAGTACTTC
v_gene: TRBV15; d_gene: TRBD2; j_gene: TRBJ2-1; abundance: -; CDR3aa: CATSVSGRGNEQFF; CDR3nt: TGTGCCACCAGCGTTAGCGGGAGGGGGAATGAGCAGTTCTTC
v_gene: TRBV28; d_gene: TRBD2; j_gene: TRBJ2-2; abundance: -; CDR3aa: CASRGTSGRIFTGELFF; CDR3nt: TGTGCCAGCCGAGGGACTAGCGGGAGGATTTTCACCGGGGAGCTGTTTTTT
v_gene: TRBV29-1; d_gene: -; j_gene: TRBJ1-2; abundance: -; CDR3aa: CSVGGQNYGYTF; CDR3nt: TGCAGCGTTGGGGGACAAAACTATGGCTACACCTTC
v_gene: TRBV19; d_gene: -; j_gene: TRBJ2-5; abundance: -; CDR3aa: CASSKGLQETQYF; CDR3nt: TGTGCCAGTAGTAAAGGCCTCCAAGAGACCCAGTACTTC
v_gene: TRBV6-5; d_gene: TRBD1; j_gene: TRBJ2-3; abundance: once; CDR3aa: CASSYSGTGFSDTQYF; CDR3nt: TGTGCCAGCAGTTACTCTGGGACAGGGTTCTCAGATACGCAGTATTTT
v_gene: TRBV4-2; d_gene: TRBD2; j_gene: TRBJ2-5; abundance: few; CDR3aa: CASSQDLVSSGSVETQYF; CDR3nt: TGTGCCAGCAGCCAAGATTTGGTTTCTAGCGGGAGTGTAGAGACCCAGTACTTC
v_gene: TRBV6-5; d_gene: -; j_gene: TRBJ2-1; abundance: -; CDR3aa: CASSYRDYNEQFF; CDR3nt: TGTGCCAGCAGTTACCGCGATTACAATGAGCAGTTCTTC
v_gene: TRBV2; d_gene: -; j_gene: TRBJ1-5; abundance: -; CDR3aa: CASTKDRYNQPQHF; CDR3nt: TGTGCCAGCACCAAAGACAGATACAATCAGCCCCAGCATTTT
v_gene: TRBV5-1; d_gene: TRBD1; j_gene: TRBJ1-3; abundance: -; CDR3aa: CASSSGQGAGSGNTIYF; CDR3nt: TGCGCCAGCAGCTCCGGACAGGGCGCGGGCTCTGGAAACACCATATATTTT
v_gene: TRBV5-4; d_gene: -; j_gene: TRBJ2-3; abundance: -; CDR3aa: CASSLSTDTQYF; CDR3nt: TGTGCCAGCAGCTTGAGCACAGATACGCAGTATTTT
v_gene: TRBV5-5; d_gene: TRBD2; j_gene: TRBJ2-7; abundance: -; CDR3aa: CASSILAGVSSYEQYF; CDR3nt: TGTGCCAGCAGTATATTAGCGGGGGTTTCTTCTTACGAGCAGTACTTC
v_gene: TRBV5-1; d_gene: TRBD1; j_gene: TRBJ2-7; abundance: -; CDR3aa: CASSRQGAGYTYEQYF; CDR3nt: TGCGCCAGCAGCAGGCAGGGGGCGGGGTACACCTACGAGCAGTACTTC
v_gene: TRBV30; d_gene: TRBD2; j_gene: TRBJ2-1; abundance: -; CDR3aa: CAWSVMFGAGDVHNEQFF; CDR3nt: TGTGCCTGGAGTGTTATGTTTGGAGCGGGAGATGTCCACAATGAGCAGTTCTTC
v_gene: TRBV27; d_gene: -; j_gene: TRBJ2-6; abundance: -; CDR3aa: CASSLSVGANVLTF; CDR3nt: TGTGCCAGCAGTTTATCGGTCGGGGCCAACGTCCTGACTTTC
v_gene: TRBV30; d_gene: -; j_gene: TRBJ2-1; abundance: few; CDR3aa: CAWTILGADRIEQFF; CDR3nt: TGTGCCTGGACGATTCTGGGGGCCGACAGGATAGAGCAGTTCTTC
v_gene: TRBV11-2; d_gene: -; j_gene: TRBJ2-1; abundance: -; CDR3aa: CASSRGAVQFF; CDR3nt: TGTGCCAGCAGCCGGGGGGCTGTACAGTTCTTC
v_gene: TRBV6-4; d_gene: -; j_gene: TRBJ2-1; abundance: few; CDR3aa: CASSDSSSSGEQFF; CDR3nt: TGTGCCAGCAGTGACTCGAGCTCAAGCGGGGAGCAGTTCTTC
v_gene: TRBV5-1; d_gene: TRBD1; j_gene: TRBJ2-5; abundance: -; CDR3aa: CASRRTGEETQYF; CDR3nt: TGCGCCAGCAGACGGACAGGGGAGGAGACCCAGTACTTC
v_gene: TRBV6-5; d_gene: -; j_gene: TRBJ2-5; abundance: -; CDR3aa: CASSYRNSHQETQYF; CDR3nt: TGTGCCAGCAGTTATAGAAACAGTCACCAAGAGACCCAGTACTTC
v_gene: TRBV7-9; d_gene: -; j_gene: TRBJ1-2; abundance: -; CDR3aa: CASSPGGATKGYTF; CDR3nt: TGTGCCAGCAGCCCGGGGGGGGCGACTAAAGGCTACACCTTC
v_gene: TRBV10-3; d_gene: -; j_gene: TRBJ2-3; abundance: -; CDR3aa: CAISVLASTDTQYF; CDR3nt: TGTGCCATCAGCGTACTAGCTAGCACAGATACGCAGTATTTT
v_gene: TRBV10-3; d_gene: TRBD1; j_gene: TRBJ2-3; abundance: -; CDR3aa: CAISESRATAGQVADTQYF; CDR3nt: TGTGCCATCAGTGAGTCGAGGGCCACGGCGGGACAGGTAGCAGATACGCAGTATTTT